These 20 T cell receptor beta chains came from one sample sequenced in a study of blood T cell repertoires in COVID-19. Sequenced by immunoSEQ multiplex PCR; TCRdb stores in-frame clones only, minus some. The table has around 140,000 clones, approximately 80% seen once. Sequenced input: peripheral blood. Receptor source: a man aged 55-75 years with active or convalescent COVID-19.

CDR3 bases: TGTGCCAGCAGCGTAGCTCCAGGCGCTGAGAACACTGAAGCTTTCTTT. Translating gives CASSVAPGAENTEAFF. V is TRBV9 and J is TRBJ1-1; D ambiguous. Trimming took off 0 bases at V and 1 base at J, with 13 bases between the two ends. Germline loops: CDR1 SGDLS, CDR2 YYNGEE. The CDR3 loop spans 16 amino acids.

This clone occurred a few times. The chain has TRBV12-5 and TRBJ2-7; TRBD1 aligns across 9 bases. This CDR3 spans 23 amino acids. Unmatched junction bases numbered 26, after V lost 0 bases and J lost 2 bases. CDR1 and CDR2 from the germline V gene are LGHNT and FRNRAP. CDR3 in amino acids: CASGLVPPSLWTGAQVSTYEQYF. The DNA for the CDR3 is TGTGCTAGTGGTTTGGTACCCCCCTCTCTCTGGACAGGGGCGCAGGTGTCGACCTACGAGCAGTACTTC.

The rearrangement links TRBV23-1 to TRBJ2-7; 8 nucleotides agree with TRBD1. TRBV23-1 is treated as an ORF (open reading frame) with a function not yet certain. After removal of 4 bases from V and 5 bases from J, the junction contained 13 bases not matched to a gene. The CDR3 totals 16 residues. CDR3 DNA sequence: TGCGCCAGCAGTCCCCCGCCTGACAGGGGCCGACACGAGCAGTACGTC. Residues: CASSPPPDRGRHEQYV.

V gene TRBV7-2 combines with J gene TRBJ1-2; 10 positions match TRBD1. Germline assignment: CDR1 SGHTA and CDR2 FQGNSA. With 0 bases clipped from V and 8 bases from J, the junction kept 6 bases outside the gene matches. The CDR3 runs to 15 residues. The CDR3: CASSLARTGGGGYTF. CDR3 DNA: TGTGCCAGCAGCTTAGCGCGGACAGGGGGGGGAGGCTACACCTTC.

Turning to this clone: A read error may account for a junction end that differs from germline. Other DNA sequences within the sample encode an identical CDR3. This rearrangement joins TRBV20-1 to TRBJ2-2; 7 bases are shared with TRBD1. The germline V gene encodes CDR1 DFQATT and CDR2 SNEGSKA (reference sequence). This CDR3 contains 15 residues. The CDR3 protein is CSASFEGANTGELFF. CDR3 bases: TGCAGTGCTAGTTTTGAGGGGGCGAACACCGGAGAGCTGTTTTTT.

J is TRBJ1-1 and V is TRBV7-9; unclear D gene. The CDR3 runs 15 residues. The germline CDR1 and CDR2 sequences are SEHNR and FQNEAQ (reference sequence). V lost 2 bases and J lost 0, with 10 bases in between. The CDR3 nucleotides are TGTGCCAGCAGCTTAATGGCCTCAATGAACACTGAAGCTTTCTTT. As protein: CASSLMASMNTEAFF.

This sequence joins TRBV5-4 and TRBJ2-7, with 7 nucleotides matching TRBD1. This CDR3 has 14 residues. The germline gives CDR1 SGHNT, CDR2 YYREEE (reference sequence). V shed 0 bases, J shed 3 bases, and the junction held 3 bases outside the gene matches. CDR3 in amino acids: CASSLGQGLYEQYF. The CDR3 nucleotides read TGTGCCAGCAGCTTGGGACAGGGTCTCTACGAGCAGTACTTC.

The chain is built from TRBV24-1 and TRBJ2-5; D is perhaps TRBD1 (7 bases). The ends were cut back, 1 base at V and 1 base at J, with 9 bases in the middle. The CDR3 is 15 residues long. The V gene's germline CDR1 is KGHDR and CDR2 SFDVKD. CDR3 DNA sequence: TGTGCCACCAGTGATTTCCAGGGGGGCCAAGAGACCCAGTACTTC. Translated: CATSDFQGGQETQYF.

This sequence joins TRBV5-6 and TRBJ1-2, with D possibly TRBD1 on 5 matching bases. The CDR3 sequence is 12 residues long. Trimming left V 2 bases short and J 7 bases short, with 9 bases between. CDR1 and CDR2 from the germline V gene are SGHDT and YYEEEE. The CDR3 DNA follows: TGTGCCAGCAGCTTTACAGGTTTTGGCTACACCTTC. It codes for CASSFTGFGYTF. The whole variable domain, remainder taken from reference TRBV5-6 and TRBJ1-2, is DAGVTQSPTHLIKTRGQQVTLRCSPKSGHDTVSWYQQALGQGPQFIFQYYEEEERQRGNFPDRFSGHQFPNYSSELNVNALLLGDSALYLCASSFTGFGYTFGSGTRLTVV.

The rearrangement uses TRBV18 and TRBJ2-7, with TRBD1 matching over 9 bases. This CDR3 spans 14 amino acids. Trimming removed 5 bases from V and 3 bases from J; junction bases left unmatched: 5. Per germline, CDR1 KGHSH and CDR2 LQKENI. CDR3 nucleotide sequence: TGTGCCAGCTCAACCGGGACAGGGTTCTACGAGCAGTACGTC. Translating it yields CASSTGTGFYEQYV.

The genes are TRBV6-1 and TRBJ2-2, with a weak D call TRBD1 (5 bases). The CDR3 spans 14 residues. In germline, CDR1 is MNHNS, CDR2 SASEGT. The V and J ends lost 3 bases and 4 bases respectively, with 9 bases between them. The CDR3 bases are TGTGCCAGCAGTGATTCAGGGTTCACCGGGGAGCTGTTTTTT. Translating it yields CASSDSGFTGELFF.

The chain has TRBV5-6 and TRBJ1-5; tentative D call: TRBD1 (6 bases). CDR1 and CDR2 from the germline V gene are SGHDT and YYEEEE. This CDR3 comprises 17 residues. V gave up 2 bases and J gave up 0 bases, with 15 bases separating them. The CDR3 DNA reads as TGTGCCAGCAGCTTACGCCCGATCAGGGGTAGCAATCAGCCCCAGCATTTT. Protein sequence: CASSLRPIRGSNQPQHF.

The rearrangement joins TRBV5-1 to TRBJ2-3; D call uncertain. Germline-derived CDR1 and CDR2 are SGHRS and YFSETQ. This CDR3 has 15 amino acids. Trimming stripped 0 bases from V and 4 bases from J, with 12 bases between. The CDR3 nucleotides are TGCGCCAGCAGCTTGGCCGGCGCGGTCTCAGATACGCAGTATTTT. Translation gives CASSLAGAVSDTQYF.

Remarks on this clone: This sample includes further DNA sequences coding for the same CDR3. The V gene is TRBV27, the J gene TRBJ1-5, with D hard to call. V dropped 2 bases and J dropped 4 bases, with 6 bases sitting between them. Germline V CDR1 and CDR2: MNHEY, SMNVEV (reference sequence). The CDR3 runs 13 residues. Written as DNA, the CDR3 is TGTGCCAGCAGTTTACGAGGGAATCAGCCCCAGCATTTT. Translation gives CASSLRGNQPQHF.

The genes are TRBV5-8 and TRBJ2-3, with D possibly TRBD2 on 5 matching bases. V shed 6 bases and J shed 3 bases, with 17 bases lying between them. CDR1 is SGHTS, CDR2 YDEGEE, per germline. The CDR3 covers 15 residues. CDR3 DNA: TGTGCCAGCACCTCCTCTACGAGGGATACAGATACGCAGTATTTT. Protein sequence: CASTSSTRDTDTQYF.

The DNA for the CDR3 is TGTGCCAGCAGTTACGGGTTGGCTAGCGGGGGGGCAGGGAATGAGCAGTTCTTC. It specifies CASSYGLASGGAGNEQFF. The J gene is TRBJ2-1, the V gene TRBV6-8, with 12 bases matching TRBD2. CDR3 length: 18 amino acids. The ends lost 2 bases at V and 7 bases at J; junction bases unmatched: 12. Germline CDR1 and CDR2: MNHGY and SAAAGT.

This clone was seen only a few times. The chain uses TRBV10-3 and TRBJ1-4, with D perhaps TRBD1 (5 bases). Per the germline V gene, CDR1 is ENHRY and CDR2 is SYGVKD. Trimming pared 2 bases from V and 7 bases from J, leaving 8 bases between. The CDR3 spans 13 residues. CDR3 amino acids: CAISEGGSEKLFF. DNA for the CDR3: TGTGCCATCAGTGAGGGGGGGAGTGAAAAACTGTTTTTT.

The chain recombines TRBV12-3 or TRBV12-4 with TRBJ1-2; 8 positions match TRBD1. CDR3 length equals 13 residues. The V and J ends lost 2 bases and 8 bases, in that order; junction bases with no gene match: 4. CDR3 protein: CASSLRDRPGYTF. CDR3 nucleotide sequence: TGTGCCAGCAGTTTACGGGACAGGCCCGGCTACACCTTC.

In its sample, this clone was seen a few times. The gene calls are TRBV6-5 and TRBJ2-5; the match to TRBD1 covers 7 bases. Germline CDR1 is MNHEY and CDR2 is SVGAGI. The V segment lost 0 bases and the J segment 5 bases; nucleotides outside the gene matches: 3. CDR3 length: 14 amino acids. The CDR3 sequence: CASSYSRQGETQYF. For the CDR3, the DNA is TGTGCCAGCAGTTACTCGAGACAGGGCGAGACCCAGTACTTC.

This CDR3 reads CASYAAGGANVLTF. In DNA, the CDR3 is TGCGCCAGCTACGCGGCGGGTGGGGCCAACGTCCTGACTTTC. V and J are TRBV10-2 and TRBJ2-6, with D maybe TRBD2 (5 bases). CDR1 is WSHSY and CDR2 is SAAADI in the germline V gene. The CDR3 totals 14 residues. Trimming shortened V by 8 bases and J by 3 bases, and 11 bases separated the two germline ends.